A single sample gave rise to the 27 T cell receptor beta chains below, sequenced in a study of blood T cell repertoires in COVID-19. Libraries were prepared by immunoSEQ multiplex PCR; TCRdb keeps only in-frame clonotypes and omits some of them. Of roughly 410,000 clones in the sample, over 75% were seen once. Sequencing input: peripheral blood. These receptors were obtained from a woman in her fifties or sixties with COVID-19, enrolled during active disease.

This clone was seen more than once but under ten times. This chain joins TRBV11-2 and TRBJ1-1; tentatively, D is TRBD1 (6 bases). Germline loops: CDR1 SGHAT, CDR2 FQNNGV. Trimming cost V 2 bases and J 4 bases, with 14 bases left between them. The CDR3 loop spans 15 amino acids. In nucleotides, the CDR3 is TGTGCCAGCAGCTTACTAACAGGGTGGCCCACTGAAGCTTTCTTT. Residues: CASSLLTGWPTEAFF. Full variable domain (missing parts from reference TRBV11-2 and TRBJ1-1): EAGVAQSPRYKIIEKRQSVAFWCNPISGHATLYWYQQILGQGPKLLIQFQNNGVVDDSQLPKDRFSAERLKGVDSTLKIQPAKLEDSAVYLCASSLLTGWPTEAFFGQGTRLTVV.

This clone was recorded once. V gene TRBV9 combines with J gene TRBJ1-2; perhaps TRBD1 as D (6 bases). Germline V gives CDR1 SGDLS, CDR2 YYNGEE. There are 13 residues in the CDR3. Trimming shortened V by 3 bases and J by 4 bases, and 10 bases separated the two germline ends. The CDR3 protein is CASSDTGFYGYTF. In nucleotides, the CDR3 is TGTGCCAGCAGCGATACAGGGTTCTATGGCTACACCTTC.

The chain uses TRBV5-6 and TRBJ1-2, with 7 bases identical to TRBD1. V was clipped by 4 bases and J by 8 bases; unmatched bases: 8. Germline lookup yields CDR1 SGHDT and CDR2 YYEEEE. The CDR3 spans 13 residues. The CDR3 loop is CASSEDRVRGYTF. CDR3 coding DNA: TGTGCCAGCAGCGAAGACAGGGTGAGGGGCTACACCTTC.

The gene calls are TRBV27 and TRBJ1-6; D not certain. Germline V lookup: CDR1 MNHEY, CDR2 SMNVEV (reference sequence). The V end lost 5 bases, the J end lost 4 bases, and 3 bases lay between the germline ends. The CDR3 extends over 12 amino acids. The CDR3 protein is CASSQYNSPLHF. The DNA for the CDR3 is TGTGCCAGCAGTCAGTATAATTCACCCCTCCACTTT.

The CDR3 bases are TGTGCCAGCAGTTTACAGGGGGCTTTCCGGACTGAAGCTTTCTTT. Residues: CASSLQGAFRTEAFF. This chain links TRBV28 with TRBJ1-1; the match to TRBD1 covers 8 bases. Losses at the gene ends were 2 bases for V and 5 bases for J; bases not matched to a gene: 7. This CDR3 has 15 amino acids. In germline, CDR1 is MDHEN, CDR2 SYDVKM.

The chain carries TRBV15 and TRBJ1-3; D gene uncertain. V was cut by 3 bases and J by 4 bases, with 13 bases left in between. The CDR3 sequence is 15 residues long. CDR1 is LNHNV, CDR2 YYDKDF, per germline (reference sequence). The CDR3 nucleotides read TGTGCCACCAGCAGGCTTGGAGGGAGCGGAAACACCATATATTTT. This translates into CATSRLGGSGNTIYF.

This sequence joins TRBV3-1 (or the pseudogene TRBV3-2) and TRBJ1-5; 9 positions match TRBD1. V lost 4 bases, J lost 4 bases, and 8 bases stayed unmatched. This CDR3 region has 16 residues. Looked up from germline, CDR1 is LGHDT and CDR2 is YNNKEL (reference sequence). CDR3 in DNA: TGTGCCAGCAGCCTCGGGACAGGGTTTGCTAATCAGCCCCAGCATTTT. It encodes CASSLGTGFANQPQHF.

This clone was counted once. This chain joins TRBV4-1 and TRBJ1-6, with D uncertain. V lost 4 bases and J lost 6, with 13 bases in between. The length of the CDR3 is 15 residues. The germline V gene has CDR1 MGHRA and CDR2 YSYEKL. CDR3 DNA: TGCGCCAGCAGCCTGAGGCCAGAAATTAATTCACCCCTCCACTTT. It is translated as CASSLRPEINSPLHF.

The chain is built from TRBV6-5 and TRBJ1-1, with D unclear. This CDR3 contains 11 residues. Trimming left V 6 bases short and J 1 base short, with 3 bases between. The germline V gene has CDR1 MNHEY and CDR2 SVGAGI. The DNA of the CDR3 is TGTGCCAGCAGCAAGAACACTGAAGCTTTCTTT. It encodes CASSKNTEAFF.

This chain links TRBV6-5 with TRBJ1-4, with 8 bases matching TRBD1. V dropped 4 bases and J dropped 4; count of bases not matched to a gene: 5. Germline-derived CDR1 and CDR2 are MNHEY and SVGAGI. The CDR3 is 15 residues long. CDR3 coding DNA: TGTGCCAGCAGTTCCCGGACAGGGCTTAATGAAAAACTGTTTTTT. Protein sequence: CASSSRTGLNEKLFF.

The V call is TRBV11-2, the J call TRBJ1-2; D gene uncertain. The CDR3 contains 12 residues. Trimming left V 4 bases short and J 8 bases short, with 11 bases between. From germline, CDR1 is SGHAT and CDR2 FQNNGV. The CDR3: CASSWAGDGYTF. The CDR3 bases are TGTGCCAGCAGCTGGGCGGGCGACGGCTACACCTTC.

The rearrangement links TRBV18 to TRBJ1-5; tentatively, D is TRBD1 (5 bases). Germline V lookup: CDR1 KGHSH, CDR2 LQKENI. The CDR3 length is 14 residues. The V end lost 6 bases, the J end lost 4 bases, and 13 bases lay between the germline ends. CDR3 residues: CASSDSSENQPQHF. In DNA form, the CDR3 reads TGTGCCAGCTCCGACAGTTCCGAGAATCAGCCCCAGCATTTT.

The chain combines TRBV29-1 with TRBJ1-2; no definite D call. The CDR3 has 13 residues. The V gene lost 8 bases and the J gene lost 1 base, with 14 bases spanning the gap. CDR1 and CDR2 (germline): SQVTM, ANQGSEA. The CDR3 reads CSIGLVGNYGYTF. The CDR3 nucleotides read TGCAGCATTGGGCTTGTTGGTAACTATGGCTACACCTTC.

The V call is TRBV28, the J call TRBJ1-6, with D unresolved. The CDR3 runs 15 residues. V was pared by 5 bases and J by 8 bases, with 16 bases between. CDR1 and CDR2 from the germline V gene are MDHEN and SYDVKM. The CDR3 protein is CASSPTRVSDSPLHF. CDR3 nucleotides: TGTGCCAGCAGTCCGACTAGGGTTTCGGATTCACCCCTCCACTTT. Drawing the rest from reference TRBV28 and TRBJ1-6, the complete variable domain is DVKVTQSSRYLVKRTGEKVFLECVQDMDHENMFWYRQDPGLGLRLIYFSYDVKMKEKGDIPEGYSVSREKKERFSLILESASTNQTSMYLCASSPTRVSDSPLHFGNGTRLTVT.

The chain employs TRBV28 and TRBJ1-1; D not certain. Germline loops: CDR1 MDHEN, CDR2 SYDVKM. Trimming stripped 6 bases from V and 0 bases from J, with 5 bases between. The CDR3 sequence is 12 residues long. Here the CDR3 DNA reads TGTGCCAGCAGCGAGTTGAACACTGAAGCTTTCTTT. Protein product: CASSELNTEAFF.

The V call is TRBV6-5, the J call TRBJ2-1, with a weak D call TRBD2 (6 bases). Between the trimmed V and J ends, which lost 2 bases and 6 bases, there was a span of 11 bases. Germline V gene data show CDR1 as MNHEY and CDR2 as SVGAGI. The CDR3 runs 14 residues. CDR3 loop: CASSYGGTANEQFF. The CDR3 nucleotides read TGTGCCAGCAGTTACGGGGGGACCGCCAATGAGCAGTTCTTC.

The genes are TRBV18 and TRBJ1-4; 9 bases agree with TRBD1. The ends lost 3 bases at V and 8 bases at J; junction bases unmatched: 4. Per germline, CDR1 KGHSH and CDR2 LQKENI. The CDR3 spans 14 residues. CDR3 DNA: TGTGCCAGCTCACCGGGGACAGGGCGCGAAAAACTGTTTTTT. Protein sequence: CASSPGTGREKLFF. Full variable domain (rest looked up from reference TRBV18 and TRBJ1-4): NAGVMQNPRHLVRRRGQEARLRCSPMKGHSHVYWYRQLPEEGLKFMVYLQKENIIDESGMPKERFSAEFPKEGPSILRIQQVVRGDSAAYFCASSPGTGREKLFFGSGTQLSVL.

V and J are TRBV7-6 and TRBJ2-7; D is uncertain. V lost 5 bases and J lost 4, with 15 bases in between. The CDR3 spans 14 residues. Germline V gene sequence: CDR1 SGHVS, CDR2 FNYEAQ. The CDR3 here is CASSNRSRSYEQYF. The CDR3 DNA reads TGTGCCAGCAGCAATCGGAGCCGATCTTACGAGCAGTACTTC.

This sequence joins TRBV5-4 and TRBJ1-1; 7 nucleotides match TRBD1. The CDR3 runs 14 residues. Germline-derived CDR1 and CDR2 are SGHNT and YYREEE (reference sequence). Unmatched junction bases numbered 2, after V lost 2 bases and J lost 1 base. The CDR3 DNA reads TGTGCCAGCAGCTTTTGGACAGGGAACACTGAAGCTTTCTTT. This gives the protein CASSFWTGNTEAFF.

J is TRBJ1-4 and V is TRBV28; the D gene is possibly TRBD1 (6 bases). The germline gives CDR1 MDHEN, CDR2 SYDVKM. The CDR3 is 16 residues long. Deletions cut 4 bases from V and 7 bases from J, with 19 bases between. CDR3 sequence (DNA): TGTGCCAGCAGTTCCCGAGGGGGGGCTTCGAGTGAAAAACTGTTTTTT. Translating it yields CASSSRGGASSEKLFF.

This clone was seen just once. The chain employs TRBV5-6 and TRBJ1-1; unclear D gene. In germline, CDR1 is SGHDT, CDR2 YYEEEE. The CDR3 length is 14 residues. V gave up 0 bases and J gave up 4 bases, with 10 bases separating them. Here the CDR3 reads CASSLVGRGTEAFF. The CDR3 nucleotides read TGTGCCAGCAGCTTGGTGGGCCGGGGCACTGAAGCTTTCTTT. Combining the CDR3 with reference TRBV5-6 and TRBJ1-1 gives the whole variable domain DAGVTQSPTHLIKTRGQQVTLRCSPKSGHDTVSWYQQALGQGPQFIFQYYEEEERQRGNFPDRFSGHQFPNYSSELNVNALLLGDSALYLCASSLVGRGTEAFFGQGTRLTVV.

This clone showed up just a few times. This chain joins TRBV2 and TRBJ1-6, with no clear D. This CDR3 region has 16 residues. Germline-derived CDR1 and CDR2 are SNHLY and FYNNEI. Trimming cost V 4 bases and J 0 bases, with 10 bases left between them. For the CDR3, the DNA is TGTGCCAGCAGTGCAGCGGGGAGCTCCTATAATTCACCCCTCCACTTT. Its protein product is CASSAAGSSYNSPLHF.

This chain uses TRBV5-1 with TRBJ1-1; D unresolved. The CDR3 loop spans 16 amino acids. CDR1 SGHRS and CDR2 YFSETQ come from the germline V gene. The V and J ends lost 2 bases and 0 bases respectively, with 14 bases between them. The CDR3 reads CASSFLSPGMNTEAFF. CDR3 DNA: TGCGCCAGCAGCTTTCTGAGCCCGGGAATGAACACTGAAGCTTTCTTT.

This chain links TRBV5-5 with TRBJ1-1, with TRBD1 identical over 8 bases. J was trimmed by 2 bases and V by 5 bases; bases with no gene match: 5. This CDR3 is 14 amino acids long. From germline, CDR1 is SGHKS and CDR2 YYEKEE (reference sequence). CDR3 bases: TGTGCCAGCAGGCCGACAGGGGTAAACACTGAAGCTTTCTTT. Translation: CASRPTGVNTEAFF. Looking up the rest from reference TRBV5-5 and TRBJ1-1 gives the full variable domain: DAGVTQSPTHLIKTRGQQVTLRCSPISGHKSVSWYQQVLGQGPQFIFQYYEKEERGRGNFPDRFSARQFPNYSSELNVNALLLGDSALYLCASRPTGVNTEAFFGQGTRLTVV.

In this sample, this clone turned up once. The V call is TRBV24-1, the J call TRBJ1-1; D is unresolved. The V gene's germline CDR1 is KGHDR and CDR2 SFDVKD. CDR3 size: 14 residues. V lost 4 bases to trimming and J lost 1 base, with 9 bases between them. This CDR3 reads CATSETGSNTEAFF. In DNA, the CDR3 is TGTGCCACCAGTGAGACGGGATCGAACACTGAAGCTTTCTTT.

This chain connects TRBV27 to TRBJ2-1; tentatively, D is TRBD1 (6 bases). CDR3 length: 14 amino acids. Germline V lookup: CDR1 MNHEY, CDR2 SMNVEV (reference sequence). With 8 bases removed from V and 6 bases from J, the gap between germline ends came to 17 bases. CDR3 sequence (DNA): TGTGCCAGCCGGCCGGGACATAGGGCCAATGAGCAGTTCTTC. It encodes CASRPGHRANEQFF.

The V and J genes are TRBV27 and TRBJ1-6; D unresolved. Trimming took off 6 bases at V and 8 bases at J, with 11 bases between the two ends. The CDR3 runs to 13 residues. The germline V gene encodes CDR1 MNHEY and CDR2 SMNVEV (reference sequence). The CDR3 DNA reads as TGTGCCAGCAGACCCGGTCGCGATTCACCCCTCCACTTT. Residues: CASRPGRDSPLHF.